This entry lists 13 T cell receptor beta chains sequenced from one sample in a study of cytomegalovirus exposure and HLA in healthy donors. Primers for the PCR totalled 60 Vbeta and 13 Jbeta. TCRdb keeps only in-frame clones here, not all; method: immunoSEQ multiplex PCR. The table includes roughly 140,000 clones, around 80% detected once. Sequencing was done on a sample of PBMCs. The receptors shown here come from a boy under 10 years old in good health and CMV-seronegative.

The chain carries TRBV28 and TRBJ1-5; possibly TRBD1 for D (5 bases). V lost 5 bases, J lost 4 bases, and 15 bases lay in between. The CDR3 has 15 residues. Per the germline V gene, CDR1 is MDHEN and CDR2 is SYDVKM. This CDR3 reads CASSQQGALNQPQHF. The DNA for the CDR3 is TGTGCCAGCAGTCAACAAGGGGCCTTAAATCAGCCCCAGCATTTT.

The chain combines TRBV7-2 with TRBJ1-5; D is undetermined. V was trimmed by 2 bases and J by 5 bases, leaving 10 bases between them. This CDR3 spans 14 amino acids. Germline V gives CDR1 SGHTA, CDR2 FQGNSA. CDR3 nucleotides: TGTGCCAGCAGCTTAAGAGGCGGGGATCAGCCCCAGCATTTT. Its protein product is CASSLRGGDQPQHF.

The chain couples TRBV5-1 to TRBJ2-2; TRBD1 aligns across 12 bases. The CDR3 is 17 residues long. The V segment lost 1 base and the J segment 5 bases; nucleotides outside the gene matches: 6. Germline values: CDR1 SGHRS, CDR2 YFSETQ. The CDR3 loop is CASSLSRDRGRTGELFF. The CDR3 DNA sequence: TGCGCCAGCAGCTTGTCCCGGGACAGGGGGCGAACCGGGGAGCTGTTTTTT.

The V gene is TRBV7-8, the J gene TRBJ2-7; 8 nucleotides agree with TRBD2. The V and J ends lost 5 bases and 5 bases, in that order; junction bases with no gene match: 8. Germline V gene data show CDR1 as SGHVS and CDR2 as FQNEAQ. This CDR3 comprises 14 residues. CDR3 region: CASSPTSGPNEQYF. The CDR3 DNA sequence: TGTGCCAGCAGCCCCACTAGCGGACCCAACGAGCAGTACTTC.

This chain joins TRBV7-9 and TRBJ1-3; TRBD1 matches 8 bases. The CDR3 loop spans 15 amino acids. Germline loops: CDR1 SEHNR, CDR2 FQNEAQ (reference sequence). The trim removed 8 bases at V and 4 bases at J, leaving 10 bases unmatched. DNA of the CDR3: TGTGCCAGCTCGGATGCTTGGACAGGGGGAAACACCATATATTTT. It encodes CASSDAWTGGNTIYF.

This clone was seen just once. This rearrangement joins TRBV28 to TRBJ1-2, with 9 bases fitting TRBD1. The germline V gene encodes CDR1 MDHEN and CDR2 SYDVKM. The CDR3 loop spans 15 amino acids. The junction had 12 bases not matched to a gene; V was cut back by 5 bases and J by 8 bases. CDR3 in DNA: TGTGCCAGCAGTGGAACGGACAGGGGAGTGGGAGGCTACACCTTC. Its translation: CASSGTDRGVGGYTF.

The chain recombines TRBV27 with TRBJ2-2; 8 positions match TRBD1. This CDR3 has 13 amino acids. Germline V lookup: CDR1 MNHEY, CDR2 SMNVEV (reference sequence). Trimming removed 5 bases from V and 4 bases from J; junction bases left unmatched: 0. The CDR3 DNA sequence: TGTGCCAGCAGTGACAGGGGCACCGGGGAGCTGTTTTTT. Its translation is CASSDRGTGELFF.

This clone is a singleton in its sample. The V call is TRBV9, the J call TRBJ2-3; D call uncertain. The CDR3 is 12 residues long. The V end lost 4 bases, the J end lost 6 bases, and 9 bases lay between the germline ends. The V gene's germline CDR1 is SGDLS and CDR2 YYNGEE. The CDR3 here is CASSSLRDTQYF. CDR3 sequence (DNA): TGTGCCAGCAGCTCCCTCAGGGATACGCAGTATTTT.

The V and J genes are TRBV6-1 and TRBJ2-7; D possibly corresponds to TRBD2 (6 bases). The germline V gene has CDR1 MNHNS and CDR2 SASEGT. This CDR3 comprises 18 residues. Trimming stripped 0 bases from V and 2 bases from J, with 20 bases between. CDR3 sequence (DNA): TGTGCCAGCAGTGAAGCCCCGAATTGGGGGGAGATCGCCTACGAGCAGTACTTC. As protein: CASSEAPNWGEIAYEQYF.

The rearrangement links TRBV19 to TRBJ2-6, with no clear D. From germline, CDR1 is LNHDA and CDR2 SQIVND (reference sequence). The V gene lost 5 bases and the J gene lost 3 bases, with 11 bases spanning the gap. The CDR3 totals 15 residues. The CDR3 nucleotides read TGTGCCAGTAGTGCCCAGTTACGTGGGGCCAACGTCCTGACTTTC. It yields the protein CASSAQLRGANVLTF. The entire variable domain, with the rest obtained from reference TRBV19 and TRBJ2-6, is as follows: DGGITQSPKYLFRKEGQNVTLSCEQNLNHDAMYWYRQDPGQGLRLIYYSQIVNDFQKGDIAEGYSVSREKKESFPLTVTSAQKNPTAFYLCASSAQLRGANVLTFGAGSRLTVL.

This clone was seen only once. The chain carries TRBV18 and TRBJ2-7; D possibly corresponds to TRBD1 (6 bases). The CDR3 spans 15 residues. Trimming cost V 4 bases and J 2 bases, with 15 bases left between them. Germline V lookup: CDR1 KGHSH, CDR2 LQKENI. The CDR3, as DNA: TGTGCCAGCTCACGGGGCCGGACAGATACCTACGAGCAGTACTTC. The encoded protein is CASSRGRTDTYEQYF. The full variable domain, with the rest looked up from reference TRBV18 and TRBJ2-7, is NAGVMQNPRHLVRRRGQEARLRCSPMKGHSHVYWYRQLPEEGLKFMVYLQKENIIDESGMPKERFSAEFPKEGPSILRIQQVVRGDSAAYFCASSRGRTDTYEQYFGPGTRLTVT.

This sequence joins TRBV30 and TRBJ2-5; no reliable D call. Judging by the DNA end, TRBJ2-7 fits better; the J call may be wrong. Looked up from germline, CDR1 is GTSNPN and CDR2 is SVGIG (reference sequence). The CDR3 extends over 13 amino acids. Here the CDR3 DNA reads TGTGCCTGGAGTGTAGATGGGCCCGCCGAGCAGTACTTC. This sequence encodes CAWSVDGPAEQYF.

This sequence joins TRBV2 and TRBJ1-1, with D perhaps TRBD1 (6 bases). Looked up from germline, CDR1 is SNHLY and CDR2 is FYNNEI. With 5 bases removed from V and 1 base from J, the gap between germline ends came to 8 bases. The CDR3 loop spans 13 amino acids. The CDR3 sequence is CASSRDTNTEAFF. The DNA of the CDR3 is TGTGCCAGCAGTCGGGACACGAACACTGAAGCTTTCTTT.